Described below is a single T cell receptor beta chain sequence and its context. Its target antigen remains unknown. Other DNA sequences of this sample code for an identical CDR3. The V and J ends are trimmed by 2 bases and 4 bases, leaving 11 bases between them. Taken from cysteine to phenylalanine, the CDR3 has 14 residues. The read is trimmed to its CDR3 DNA, 42 bases read in frame from base 1. From a lookup of the germline V gene, CDR1 and CDR2 are LGHNA and YNFKEQ. The library was obtained by the immunoSEQ multiplex PCR assay. For the multiplex PCR, a mixture combining 60 forward primers for TCR Vbeta segments and 13 reverse primers for TCR Jbeta segments was used. The CDR3 region of rearranged TCR beta genes was amplified from genomic DNA with a multiplex PCR assay. Amplified TCR beta libraries were sequenced as 87-base-pair reads on the Illumina HiSeq System. Regarding the original processing steps: A later analysis counted around 72 million unique TCR beta chains across the roughly 700 repertoires, and roughly 9.9 million of these chains were shared by at least two donors. Raw reads were error-corrected and collapsed into unique sequences with a nearest-neighbor algorithm that merged closely related sequences to remove PCR and sequencing errors. To assign V, D and J gene segments, CDR3 sequences were aligned to IMGT reference sequences. For a sequence to be retained, at least a six-nucleotide match to both a V gene segment and a J gene segment was required. Rearrangements were called productive when the CDR3 lacked stop codons and stayed in frame with V and J; all others were non-productive. Following IMGT convention, CDR3 was defined as the stretch from the second conserved V-encoded cysteine to the conserved J-encoded phenylalanine. The earlier analysis of a few hundred of the donors excluded sequences that lacked an unambiguous match to a single V gene segment. In an earlier analysis of some 590 of the donors, a V segment was called functional when productive rearrangements were above 56.7%, and segregating when the standard deviation between donors exceeded 5%. A statistical classification framework was developed to diagnose cytomegalovirus status using the catalog of TCR beta chain sequences. In a later analysis, V and J genes were assigned by comparing TCR nucleotide sequences against IMGT/GENE-DB human TR gene sequences. In a later analysis, CDR3 sequences and most-parsimonious VDJ recombination scenarios were assigned using the TCRdist pipeline. In a later analysis, each TCR beta chain was defined by its CDR3 amino acid sequence together with its V-gene family, and reads without a unique V-gene family were excluded. As a way to deal with suspected cross-contamination and a sequencing artifact, a later analysis dropped roughly 600 nucleotide sequences that were highly shared and had low generation probability. In a later analysis, a clonal expansion index was calculated for each public chain from normalized within-repertoire ranks of inferred template counts. A later analysis computed generation probabilities with a VDJ recombination model fitted to out-of-frame rearrangements, and checked the results against IGoR. A later analysis scored TCR-TCR, TCR-HLA and TCR-CMV co-occurrence with hypergeometric tests, applying a repertoire-size bias correction to TCR pairs. To estimate false discovery rates, a later analysis permuted the HLA or CMV assignments 20 times. A later analysis grouped co-occurring TCRs with DBSCAN, adding TCRdist sequence similarity when clustering within HLA-allele-positive subsets. Repertoires with fewer than 30,000 or more than 120,000 public chains were left out of co-occurrence clustering, as were five repertoires with anomalous nucleotide sharing. The table comes from immuneACCESS by way of TCRdb, which keeps in-frame sequences with V and J called. Part of the clones is missing from these tables; in studies checked, under half for an unresolved V gene and the rest for unknown reasons. That table gives V, J and clone size, and the DNA gave D and trimming. In this sample's table one finds some 150,000 clones. The biggest ten clones account for approximately 0.82% of the sample.

The cohort comprised fewer than 750 healthy bone marrow donors. At the time of sampling, all cohort members were nominally healthy, though unrecorded immune exposures were likely present. The donor was CMV seropositive and belonged to the group of around 300 seropositive cohort members. Each donor provided a peripheral blood sample, and peripheral blood mononuclear cells were used for TCR beta sequencing. The Qiagen DNeasy Blood Extraction Kit was used to extract genomic DNA from the blood cell samples. This specimen comes from a study of cytomegalovirus exposure and HLA in healthy donors (TCRdb year 2017). About the study as a whole: An earlier analysis of some 550 of the donors reported roughly 300 Gb of sequence data and 117 million unique TCR beta sequences from roughly 200 million T cells. The number of donors typed differed by locus, with about 620-630 for A, B, C, DRB1 and DQB1, about 500 for DQA1, 600 to 610 for DPA1, and over 400 for DPB1. An earlier analysis of 587 of the donors applied high-throughput TCR beta sequencing to assess whether each TCR beta V gene segment acted as functional or pseudogenic. Rather than drawing on any new phenotypic data, the later analysis identified candidate immune exposures from TCR beta sequences and the way those sequences occurred across donors. HLA typing included class I and class II loci at four-digit resolution. All discovery cohort repertoires had been generated using a single sequencing platform. Along with the approximately 600-subject first cohort, a separate validation cohort of over a hundred different subjects was used. Because of strong linkage in the cohort, roughly five DR-DQ haplotypes were treated as single units for association and clustering. Donor age, sex, ethnicity and CMV serostatus were collected together with the repertoire data. To study patterns of TCR occurrence, a later analysis re-analyzed previously published TCR beta repertoires from 666 donors and added high-resolution HLA genotyping. Among about 400 genotyped donors of the cohort, an average of approximately 240,000 unique TCR beta nucleotide sequences was sequenced per donor, of which approximately 18% were non-productive. The study combined high-throughput TCR immunosequencing, statistical association of individual TCRs with disease status, and machine learning to predict cytomegalovirus infection status. A later genetic analysis took genome-wide SNP genotypes for about 55% of the 666 donors and used that subset as a discovery cohort. The T cell repertoires of several hundred subjects were profiled by immunosequencing and related to cytomegalovirus serostatus. Of the roughly 400 genotyped donors, around 81% fell in the genetic ancestry cluster associated with self-reported Caucasian donors. The study was designed to test whether signatures of past pathogen exposure could be identified by cataloging public T cell receptors. An early release covering roughly 640 HLA-typed donors comprised about 310 gigabases of sequencing data and roughly 86 million unique TCR sequences. Paper-wide results and their limitations: Across donors, most TCR sequences were observed very rarely, whereas some public TCRs were present in many individuals. In vitro tests confirmed that three of the cytomegalovirus-associated TCR beta chains recognize cytomegalovirus antigens. Assigning TCR associations to individual alleles was difficult when HLA alleles, especially DR and DQ, strongly co-occurred. In a later genetic analysis, fewer N-insertions in productive TCRs were reported among donors in an Asian-associated ancestry cluster than the roughly 640-donor mean. Because the 87-base-pair reads could not distinguish some IMGT-functional V segments, including TRBV6-2 and TRBV6-3, those segments were excluded. The earlier analysis of approximately 590 of the donors excluded fewer than 20 rarely observed V segments, including chromosome 9 orphons, because counts were too low. In a later analysis, around 17,000 TCR beta sequences were associated with specific HLA alleles at a false discovery rate of 0.05. In a later analysis, TCR association rates were found to vary across HLA loci, with the most associated TCRs seen for DRB1 alleles and the fewest for HLA-C alleles. Most CMV-associated TCR beta chains appeared to be HLA-restricted in a later analysis, and the HLA associations seemed to be driven largely by CMV exposure. According to a later analysis, parvovirus B19, influenza, CMV and Epstein-Barr virus appeared linked to several top co-occurrence clusters. The only immune exposure information available for the cohort was CMV serostatus. An association between a missense DCLRE1C variant and V-gene and J-gene trimming of TCR beta chains was found in a later genetic analysis and replicated in an independent cohort. A total of 150 or so TCR beta chains were listed by the study as associated with cytomegalovirus. The sequencing pipeline was judged likely to have produced a cluster of highly shared sequence variants as a technical artifact. Linkage disequilibrium might explain the correlated functional status among segregating V segments, but an unknown experimental factor could not be ruled out. Presence/absence analyses assumed roughly uniform sequencing depth across donors, an assumption that may not hold. In an earlier analysis of more than 500 of the donors, most TCR beta V segments appeared in productive rearrangements about 87% or about 30% of the time, broadly matching IMGT annotations. Because HLA typing was missing for some donors at each locus, association tests included only the typed subset. In both the original and validation cohorts, the classifier was reported to diagnose cytomegalovirus status with high specificity and sensitivity. A further reported finding was that TCR beta sequences accurately predicted the HLA-A and HLA-B alleles for most subjects in the first cohort. Only TCR beta chains were sequenced in this cohort, and the absence of alpha or paired-chain data limited detectable features. In a later analysis, HLA-associated TCR beta chains were found to be more clonally expanded and to have lower generation probabilities than equally common non-associated chains. The authors suggested that the approach could potentially be generalized to other disease states and immunological phenotypes.

The chain joins TRBV4-2 to TRBJ1-2; no D gene is confidently identified. The sequenced sample was PBMCs. The TCR originated in a woman between 18 and 29 years old in good health and CMV-seropositive. The sequenced DNA: TGTGCCAGCAGCCAACCCGAAGAGCGCTATGGCTACACCTTC. The translation is CASSQPEERYGYTF.